These 25 T cell receptor beta chains originate from one sample sequenced in a study of control samples from healthy donors and cancer patients. The repertoire was sequenced with immunoSEQ multiplex PCR; TCRdb's copy has only in-frame clones and lacks some. The data show 150,000 to 200,000 clones, nearly 90% seen once. What was sequenced was blood. The receptors come from a woman in her 50s in good health.

V usage is TRBV14 and J usage is TRBJ1-1; D is ambiguous. There are 13 residues in the CDR3. V shed 1 base and J shed 10 bases, with 13 bases lying between them. CDR1 and CDR2 (germline): SGHDN, FVKESK. The CDR3 nucleotides are TGTGCCAGCAGCCAAGGTCCCAGAGCAGGAGCTTTCTTT. It specifies CASSQGPRAGAFF.

This chain uses TRBV9 with TRBJ2-1; D is ambiguous. The germline gives CDR1 SGDLS, CDR2 YYNGEE. Trimming pared 5 bases from V and 2 bases from J, leaving 14 bases between. This CDR3 comprises 15 residues. DNA for the CDR3: TGTGCCAGCAGTTGGAGCAGCGATGCCTACAATGAGCAGTTCTTC. Protein product: CASSWSSDAYNEQFF.

As for this clone: This CDR3 is also generated by other DNA sequences in the sample. The chain couples TRBV18 to TRBJ1-2; no clear D gene. Germline CDR1 is KGHSH and CDR2 is LQKENI. V lost 2 bases and J lost 4, with 11 bases in between. CDR3 length equals 14 residues. The CDR3 is CASSPGQDLYGYTF. The CDR3 nucleotides read TGTGCCAGCTCACCAGGCCAGGACCTCTATGGCTACACCTTC.

This chain connects TRBV3-1 (or the pseudogene TRBV3-2) to TRBJ2-5; possible D gene TRBD2, 5 bases. The CDR3 spans 15 residues. The V gene lost 0 bases and the J gene lost 4 bases, with 12 bases spanning the gap. The germline CDR1 and CDR2 sequences are LGHDT and YNNKEL (reference sequence). The CDR3 bases are TGTGCCAGCAGCCAAGATTTAATACGGGGAGAGACCCAGTACTTC. Translated, it gives CASSQDLIRGETQYF.

This chain links TRBV5-6 with TRBJ2-3, with TRBD2 identical over 7 bases. This CDR3 comprises 14 residues. V gave up 1 base and J gave up 2 bases; unmatched junction bases: 1. Germline-derived CDR1 and CDR2 are SGHDT and YYEEEE. In nucleotides, the CDR3 is TGTGCCAGCAGCTTGACTAGCGTCACAGATACGCAGTATTTT. Translated: CASSLTSVTDTQYF.

V and J are TRBV5-4 and TRBJ1-2, with D hard to call. CDR1 is SGHNT, CDR2 YYREEE, per germline (reference sequence). V was cut by 0 bases and J by 4 bases, with 7 bases left in between. The CDR3 sequence is 13 residues long. The CDR3 sequence: CASSLEGSYGYTF. The CDR3 DNA is TGTGCCAGCAGCTTGGAGGGTTCCTATGGCTACACCTTC.

This clone has only a few counts. The junction does not match germline at one end; this may be a read error. The chain recombines TRBV6-1 with TRBJ2-1; no clear D. The CDR3 runs to 12 residues. Germline V gene lookup returns CDR1 MNHNS and CDR2 SASEGT. Here the CDR3 DNA reads TGTGCCAGCAGGGAAGGATACAATGAGCAGTTCTTC. Translating gives CASREGYNEQFF.

This rearrangement joins TRBV28 to TRBJ2-1; 12 bases line up with TRBD2. Germline values: CDR1 MDHEN, CDR2 SYDVKM. V lost 7 bases and J lost 3; bases outside the gene matches: 7. CDR3 length equals 16 residues. The CDR3 nucleotides read TGTGCCAGCACTAGCGGGGGGGGGAGAGTCTACAATGAGCAGTTCTTC. Amino acids: CASTSGGGRVYNEQFF.

This rearrangement joins TRBV5-5 to TRBJ2-7; a weak D match, TRBD2 (6 bases). This CDR3 region has 15 residues. V lost 0 bases and J 0 bases, leaving 10 bases between the germline ends. The germline V gene has CDR1 SGHKS and CDR2 YYEKEE (reference sequence). The CDR3: CASSLEASDSYEQYF. Here the CDR3 DNA reads TGTGCCAGCAGCTTGGAGGCTAGCGACTCCTACGAGCAGTACTTC.

The genes are TRBV4-1 and TRBJ1-4, with D maybe TRBD1 (6 bases). The germline V and J ends were trimmed by 6 bases and 8 bases, with 19 bases remaining between them. CDR1 is MGHRA, CDR2 YSYEKL, per germline. The CDR3 sequence is 15 residues long. CDR3 residues: CASSQTGQLREKLFF. CDR3 bases: TGCGCCAGCAGTCAAACGGGACAATTAAGGGAAAAACTGTTTTTT.

The chain carries TRBV9 and TRBJ2-3; 8 positions agree with TRBD2. This CDR3 contains 15 residues. Losses at the gene ends were 3 bases for V and 5 bases for J; bases not matched to a gene: 8. The V gene's germline CDR1 is SGDLS and CDR2 YYNGEE. The CDR3 bases are TGTGCCAGCAGCGCATCCGGGAGGGCCGGAGATACGCAGTATTTT. Its translation is CASSASGRAGDTQYF.

V and J are TRBV27 and TRBJ1-4, with a weak D call TRBD1 (5 bases). Per the germline V gene, CDR1 is MNHEY and CDR2 is SMNVEV (reference sequence). Between the trimmed V and J ends, which lost 5 bases and 4 bases, there was a span of 17 bases. This CDR3 is built from 16 residues. CDR3 bases: TGTGCCAGCAGTACGGGGCGGGGGTTGGGTAATGAAAAACTGTTTTTT. Its translation: CASSTGRGLGNEKLFF.

CDR3 protein: CASSGRDKNTGELFF. CDR3 coding DNA: TGTGCCAGCAGTGGCCGGGACAAGAACACCGGGGAGCTGTTTTTT. The rearrangement uses TRBV28 and TRBJ2-2; D may be TRBD1 (6 bases). The CDR3 consists of 15 residues. Per germline, CDR1 MDHEN and CDR2 SYDVKM. The ends were cut back, 5 bases at V and 1 base at J, with 11 bases in the middle.

The V and J genes are TRBV20-1 and TRBJ2-7; 8 bases map to TRBD1. Trimming removed 3 bases from V and 1 base from J; junction bases left unmatched: 14. CDR3 length: 17 residues. CDR1 is DFQATT and CDR2 is SNEGSKA in the germline V gene (reference sequence). CDR3 region: CSASRPRDRSSSYEQYF. The CDR3, as DNA: TGCAGTGCTAGTCGTCCCCGGGACAGGTCGTCATCCTACGAGCAGTACTTC.

The V and J genes are TRBV7-3 and TRBJ2-2; D not resolved. The CDR3 is 14 residues long. CDR1 is SGHTA, CDR2 FQGTGA, per germline. The ends were cut back, 5 bases at V and 1 base at J, with 8 bases in the middle. CDR3 sequence: CASSPRQNTGELFF. CDR3 DNA sequence: TGTGCCAGCAGCCCCCGACAGAACACCGGGGAGCTGTTTTTT.

The rearrangement joins TRBV5-1 to TRBJ2-7, with 9 bases aligning to TRBD1. The CDR3 is 16 amino acids. Germline V gives CDR1 SGHRS, CDR2 YFSETQ. The J segment lost 3 bases and the V segment lost 3 bases, leaving 10 bases of the junction unmatched. The CDR3 DNA sequence: TGCGCCAGCAGCTCAAATACAGGGGGCCCCCTCTACGAGCAGTACTTC. Protein: CASSSNTGGPLYEQYF.

The rearrangement uses TRBV6-5 and TRBJ1-3; D may be TRBD1 (5 bases). Germline V gene sequence: CDR1 MNHEY, CDR2 SVGAGI. CDR3 length: 12 residues. V lost 4 bases, J lost 8 bases, and 9 bases lay in between. This CDR3 reads CASSSRGDTIYF. For the CDR3, the DNA is TGTGCCAGCAGTTCGCGGGGGGACACCATATATTTT.

J is TRBJ1-1 and V is TRBV11-2; D call uncertain. The CDR3 sequence is 13 residues long. Trimming cost V 0 bases and J 5 bases, with 7 bases left between them. Germline CDR1 and CDR2: SGHAT and FQNNGV. The CDR3 spells CASSLDLRTEAFF. Here the CDR3 DNA reads TGTGCCAGCAGCTTAGATCTACGGACTGAAGCTTTCTTT.

This chain uses TRBV5-5 with TRBJ1-2, with D hard to call. Trimming shortened V by 4 bases and J by 4 bases, and 11 bases separated the two germline ends. This CDR3 spans 13 amino acids. CDR1 is SGHKS and CDR2 is YYEKEE in the germline V gene (reference sequence). DNA for the CDR3: TGTGCCAGCAGCCCCCAAAGTGGCTATGGCTACACCTTC. This sequence encodes CASSPQSGYGYTF. Drawing the rest from reference TRBV5-5 and TRBJ1-2, the complete variable domain is DAGVTQSPTHLIKTRGQQVTLRCSPISGHKSVSWYQQVLGQGPQFIFQYYEKEERGRGNFPDRFSARQFPNYSSELNVNALLLGDSALYLCASSPQSGYGYTFGSGTRLTVV.

The CDR3 bases are TGTGCCTGGAGCGCATCGGGAGGTACGCAGTATTTT. Its translation is CAWSASGGTQYF. This sequence joins TRBV30 and TRBJ2-3, with 7 bases matching TRBD2. Trimming at V came to 3 bases and at J to 8 bases, leaving 5 bases not matched to a gene. This CDR3 has 12 amino acids. Germline lookup yields CDR1 GTSNPN and CDR2 SVGIG (reference sequence). The full variable domain, its missing parts supplied by reference TRBV30 and TRBJ2-3, is SQTIHQWPATLVQPVGSPLSLECTVEGTSNPNLYWYRQAAGRGLQLLFYSVGIGQISSEVPQNLSASRPQDRQFILSSKKLLLSDSGFYLCAWSASGGTQYFGPGTRLTVL.

The genes are TRBV7-2 and TRBJ2-1; TRBD1 aligns across 7 bases. The CDR3 contains 16 residues. Trimming cost V 5 bases and J 0 bases; bases outside gene matches: 7. The germline CDR1 and CDR2 sequences are SGHTA and FQGNSA. The DNA for the CDR3 is TGTGCCAGCAGCCGGACAGGACGTAGCTCCTACAATGAGCAGTTCTTC. Amino acids: CASSRTGRSSYNEQFF.

V is TRBV11-3 and J is TRBJ1-3; D gene uncertain. This CDR3 is built from 14 residues. Germline CDR1 is SGHNT and CDR2 is YENEEA. V lost 5 bases and J lost 4, with 12 bases in between. DNA for the CDR3: TGTGCCAGCAGCCCCGAACCATCCGGAAACACCATATATTTT. Its translation is CASSPEPSGNTIYF.

The rearrangement joins TRBV7-2 to TRBJ2-3, with D unresolved. CDR3 length: 16 residues. V was shortened by 1 base and J by 5 bases, with 16 bases between the two germline ends. Germline V gene sequence: CDR1 SGHTA, CDR2 FQGNSA. Here the CDR3 DNA reads TGTGCCAGCAGCTTAGTTTACGGCTCGATCGGAGATACGCAGTATTTT. Its protein is CASSLVYGSIGDTQYF.

The rearrangement joins TRBV11-2 to TRBJ2-1, with a tentative D call TRBD2 (5 bases). CDR1 is SGHAT and CDR2 is FQNNGV in the germline V gene. The CDR3 covers 15 residues. Trimming shortened V by 4 bases and J by 5 bases, and 15 bases separated the two germline ends. The CDR3 sequence is CASSWPEVVDNEQFF. The CDR3 nucleotides read TGTGCCAGCAGCTGGCCGGAGGTGGTGGACAATGAGCAGTTCTTC.

The CDR3 nucleotides are TGTGCCATCAGCCCACCCCAGGGAGTAGGCTCCTACGAGCAGTACTTC. Its translation: CAISPPQGVGSYEQYF. The rearrangement links TRBV10-3 to TRBJ2-7, with D perhaps being TRBD1 or TRBD2 (5 bases each). V lost 6 bases and J lost 0, with 18 bases in between. The CDR3 spans 16 residues. CDR1 ENHRY and CDR2 SYGVKD come from the germline V gene.